This TCR beta chain is drawn from a study of blood T cell repertoires in COVID-19. On the study more broadly: Researchers got acute and convalescent COVID-19 samples from the United States, Italy and Spain. Sources were T cells, B-cell-depleted T cells, or PBMCs; the material itself was cDNA or gDNA.

Sequenced by immunoSEQ multiplex PCR; TCRdb stores in-frame clones only, minus some. The repertoire holds about 410,000 clones, with about nine tenths as singletons. The sample consisted of peripheral blood. The TCR originated in a woman younger than 45 with active or convalescent COVID-19.

As DNA, the CDR3 is TGTGCCAGCAGTTTATCGACAGGGGTAGAGACCCAGTACTTC. Its translation is CASSLSTGVETQYF. This chain joins TRBV27 and TRBJ2-5, with TRBD1 matching over 8 bases. This CDR3 is built from 14 residues. Germline trimming cut 0 bases from V and 4 bases from J; bases unmatched to any gene: 1. Germline V gene lookup returns CDR1 MNHEY and CDR2 SMNVEV (reference sequence).